Presented here are 18 T cell receptor beta chains from one specimen sequenced in a study of shared clonotypes between healthy human individuals. Generated by immunoSEQ multiplex PCR, the TCRdb table keeps only in-frame clones and is missing some. Of some 1.5 million clones listed, nearly 99% are singletons. Input material: naive CD4+ T cells sorted from blood. Subset indicated: CD45RA+ positively selected. These receptors were collected from a young man in good health.

This sequence joins TRBV18 and TRBJ1-5; possibly TRBD1 for D (6 bases). Germline CDR1 reads KGHSH; CDR2 reads LQKENI. This CDR3 contains 15 residues. Trimming removed 6 bases at V and 3 bases at J, with 15 bases between. CDR3 bases: TGTGCCAGCTCGCCCAAGGACAGCGACAATCAGCCCCAGCATTTT. Translated: CASSPKDSDNQPQHF. The full variable domain, rest sourced from reference TRBV18 and TRBJ1-5, is NAGVMQNPRHLVRRRGQEARLRCSPMKGHSHVYWYRQLPEEGLKFMVYLQKENIIDESGMPKERFSAEFPKEGPSILRIQQVVRGDSAAYFCASSPKDSDNQPQHFGDGTRLSIL.

Notes on this clone: One end of the junction fails to match germline, which may point to a read error. The chain's CDR3 is CASSPTPADVLTF. The CDR3 DNA is TGCGCCAGCAGCCCTACGCCGGCCGACGTCCTGACTTTC. The gene calls are TRBV5-1 and TRBJ2-6; no definite D call. CDR1 and CDR2 from the germline V gene are SGHRS and YFSETQ. The CDR3 has 13 residues.

The CDR3 DNA follows: TGTGCCAGCAGCCAAACTAGTATTGAGCAGTTCTTC. Amino acids: CASSQTSIEQFF. V is TRBV28 and J is TRBJ2-1; perhaps TRBD2 as D (5 bases). The CDR3 loop spans 12 amino acids. Germline CDR1 and CDR2: MDHEN and SYDVKM. Trimming cost V 6 bases and J 9 bases, with 12 bases left between them.

Concerning this clone: The identical CDR3 is also encoded by other nucleotide sequences in the sample. The chain carries TRBV19 and TRBJ1-5; 9 positions match TRBD1. The trim removed 3 bases at V and 4 bases at J, leaving 1 base unmatched. Germline V gene data show CDR1 as LNHDA and CDR2 as SQIVND (reference sequence). This CDR3 has 14 amino acids. The CDR3 region is CASSIDRGNQPQHF. The CDR3 bases are TGTGCCAGTAGTATCGACAGGGGGAATCAGCCCCAGCATTTT.

The chain recombines TRBV7-2 with TRBJ2-5, with no clear D. CDR3 size: 16 residues. CDR1 and CDR2 (germline): SGHTA, FQGNSA. V was shortened by 5 bases and J by 1 base, with 17 bases between the two germline ends. In DNA, the CDR3 is TGTGCCAGCAGCCCAGGTGGGCACCGTACCCAAGAGACCCAGTACTTC. This translates into CASSPGGHRTQETQYF.

The chain is built from TRBV28 and TRBJ2-1; 10 nucleotides align to TRBD2. The germline CDR1 and CDR2 sequences are MDHEN and SYDVKM. Trimming removed 5 bases from V and 3 bases from J; junction bases left unmatched: 7. The CDR3 length is 16 residues. CDR3 sequence: CASSRASGRYYNEQFF. The DNA of the CDR3 is TGTGCCAGCAGTCGGGCTAGCGGGAGATACTACAATGAGCAGTTCTTC.

This chain connects TRBV2 to TRBJ1-5; D gene ambiguous. The germline gives CDR1 SNHLY, CDR2 FYNNEI. Trimming stripped 7 bases from V and 6 bases from J, with 13 bases between. The CDR3 runs to 13 residues. The CDR3: CASTVTHPQPQHF. In DNA, the CDR3 is TGTGCCAGCACGGTCACACATCCTCAGCCCCAGCATTTT.

The CDR3 sequence is CASRGTAHYGYTF. In DNA form, the CDR3 reads TGTGCCAGCAGAGGGACAGCCCACTATGGCTACACCTTC. The rearrangement links TRBV11-2 to TRBJ1-2, with 7 bases that match TRBD1. Trimming at V came to 6 bases and at J to 3 bases, leaving 4 bases not matched to a gene. The CDR3 loop spans 13 amino acids. Germline V lookup: CDR1 SGHAT, CDR2 FQNNGV.

The J gene is TRBJ2-3, the V gene TRBV4-1, with no clear D. CDR1 MGHRA and CDR2 YSYEKL come from the germline V gene. This CDR3 spans 13 amino acids. Trimming removed 0 bases from V and 8 bases from J, with 9 bases in between. This CDR3 is CASSQDPQVTQYF. CDR3 in DNA: TGCGCCAGCAGCCAAGATCCCCAAGTTACGCAGTATTTT.

This sequence joins TRBV11-1 and TRBJ2-7; TRBD2 is a possible D gene (5 bases). The CDR3 runs 15 residues. Trimming left V 4 bases short and J 0 bases short, with 13 bases between. Per the germline V gene, CDR1 is SGHAT and CDR2 is FQDESV (reference sequence). CDR3: CASSSEGLSSYEQYF. Here the CDR3 DNA reads TGTGCCAGCAGCTCCGAGGGCTTGAGCTCCTACGAGCAGTACTTC.

The rearrangement uses TRBV5-4 and TRBJ2-2; possible D gene TRBD2, 5 bases. Per the germline V gene, CDR1 is SGHNT and CDR2 is YYREEE (reference sequence). V was pared by 4 bases and J by 0 bases, with 13 bases between. The CDR3 is made up of 16 amino acids. CDR3 region: CASSPRERPNTGELFF. Here the CDR3 DNA reads TGTGCCAGCAGCCCCCGGGAACGTCCGAACACCGGGGAGCTGTTTTTT.

This chain connects TRBV2 to TRBJ1-4, with D perhaps matching TRBD1 (5 bases). CDR1 is SNHLY, CDR2 FYNNEI, per germline. V shed 7 bases and J shed 0 bases, with 12 bases lying between them. CDR3 length equals 15 residues. DNA for the CDR3: TGTGCCAGCACTACGGACATTTCAACTAATGAAAAACTGTTTTTT. It yields the protein CASTTDISTNEKLFF.

The chain combines TRBV18 with TRBJ1-1; the match to TRBD1 covers 8 bases. Germline V gene sequence: CDR1 KGHSH, CDR2 LQKENI. The CDR3 totals 15 residues. Trimming took 4 bases from V and 3 from J; bases not matched to a gene: 7. The CDR3: CASSLRTGSDTEAFF. DNA of the CDR3: TGTGCCAGCTCACTTCGGACAGGGTCTGACACTGAAGCTTTCTTT.

The chain links TRBV7-8 to TRBJ1-1; no firm D call. V was clipped by 2 bases and J by 5 bases, with 9 bases between them. Germline CDR1 is SGHVS and CDR2 is FQNEAQ. CDR3 length: 13 amino acids. The DNA of the CDR3 is TGTGCCAGCAGCTTAACCTTGGAAACTGAAGCTTTCTTT. As protein: CASSLTLETEAFF.

The chain recombines TRBV6-5 with TRBJ1-5, with unresolved D. Germline V gene data show CDR1 as MNHEY and CDR2 as SVGAGI. Trimming took 7 bases from V and 5 from J, leaving 15 bases between them. CDR3 size: 14 residues. The CDR3 bases are TGTGCCAGCAAGGCAGCGGCCTCCCATCAGCCCCAGCATTTT. Its protein product is CASKAAASHQPQHF.

The chain joins TRBV2 to TRBJ2-2; TRBD2 is a possible D gene (7 bases). This CDR3 is built from 14 residues. CDR1 and CDR2 from the germline V gene are SNHLY and FYNNEI. Between the trimmed V and J ends, which lost 4 bases and 4 bases, there was a span of 10 bases. CDR3 coding DNA: TGTGCCAGCAGTGCACGGGGGGCCACCGGGGAGCTGTTTTTT. Its protein product is CASSARGATGELFF.

The chain joins TRBV9 to TRBJ2-3; no firm D call. The CDR3 is 15 residues long. Trimming removed 3 bases from V and 0 bases from J, with 11 bases in between. Germline lookup yields CDR1 SGDLS and CDR2 YYNGEE. CDR3 in amino acids: CASSADSTSTDTQYF. The CDR3 region has the DNA TGTGCCAGCAGCGCCGACTCTACTAGCACAGATACGCAGTATTTT.

This clone was detected only once. This chain uses TRBV10-2 with TRBJ2-7; D unresolved. This CDR3 has 13 amino acids. Germline V lookup: CDR1 WSHSY, CDR2 SAAADI. V was clipped by 6 bases and J by 1 base, with 10 bases between them. CDR3 nucleotide sequence: TGCGCCAGCAGAGGACGACGGTCCTACGAGCAGTACTTC. Protein product: CASRGRRSYEQYF.